The 26 T cell receptor beta chains listed next were all sequenced from one sample in a study of vaccination and CD4 T cells after COVID-19. These receptors' antigens are unknown. The sample's treatment: approximately 9-day PBMC culture with coronavirus spike peptide pools or control peptides (ViraFEST assay). Sequencing of DNA taken from cultured CD4+ T cells relied on the Oncomine TCR Beta short-read assay. TCRdb analysed the PCR reads with MiXCR anew, one entry per CDR3 protein. The sample includes about 20,000 distinct CDR3 sequences, more than 50% of them seen just once. This specimen consisted of CD4+ T cells from blood, cultured in vitro, obtained before SARS-CoV-2 vaccination. These receptors were collected from a human donor who had recovered from COVID-19.

The V gene is TRBV14, the J gene TRBJ1-2, with 8 bases that match TRBD1. The CDR3 runs to 19 residues. The V segment lost 0 bases and the J segment 1 base; nucleotides outside the gene matches: 13. Germline loops: CDR1 SGHDN, CDR2 FVKESK. This chain's CDR3 is CASSQDLSGGVSINYGYTF. The CDR3 DNA reads as TGTGCCAGCAGCCAAGATCTATCAGGGGGCGTATCTATTAACTATGGCTACACCTTC.

The CDR3 DNA sequence: TGTGCCAGCAGCCTCGGGGGGCCTGAAGCTTTCTTT. This translates into CASSLGGPEAFF. This sequence joins TRBV28 and TRBJ1-1; tentatively, D is TRBD1 (6 bases). V shed 6 bases and J shed 6 bases, with 11 bases lying between them. Per the germline V gene, CDR1 is MDHEN and CDR2 is SYDVKM. The CDR3 totals 12 residues.

The rearrangement joins TRBV10-3 to TRBJ2-7; D might be TRBD2 (6 bases). CDR1 and CDR2 (germline): ENHRY, SYGVKD. The V end lost 5 bases, the J end lost 3 bases, and 8 bases lay between the germline ends. This CDR3 spans 12 amino acids. CDR3 sequence: CAISRDFYEQYF. CDR3 DNA sequence: TGTGCCATCAGTCGGGACTTCTACGAGCAGTACTTC.

This chain joins TRBV28 and TRBJ2-1; D unresolved. This CDR3 is built from 11 residues. V lost 3 bases and J lost 8, with 5 bases in between. Germline CDR1 and CDR2: MDHEN and SYDVKM. Here the CDR3 reads CASSFYDEQFF. The CDR3 DNA sequence: TGTGCCAGCAGTTTTTACGATGAGCAGTTCTTC.

This chain links TRBV5-1 with TRBJ1-2, with D hard to call. Germline V gives CDR1 SGHRS, CDR2 YFSETQ. This CDR3 has 14 residues. The V and J ends lost 4 bases and 4 bases respectively, with 14 bases between them. CDR3 sequence: CASSPDIHGYGYTF. In nucleotides, the CDR3 is TGCGCCAGCAGCCCCGACATCCACGGCTATGGCTACACCTTC.

The chain has TRBV4-2 and TRBJ1-2; 9 nucleotides agree with TRBD1. CDR1 LGHNA and CDR2 YNFKEQ come from the germline V gene. This CDR3 spans 16 amino acids. The J segment lost 2 bases and the V segment lost 0 bases, leaving 4 bases of the junction unmatched. CDR3 DNA: TGTGCCAGCAGCCAAGAAGGAGGACAGGGGAACTATGGCTACACCTTC. Its translation is CASSQEGGQGNYGYTF.

The chain links TRBV30 to TRBJ1-5, with TRBD1 as a possible D gene (6 bases). This CDR3 has 13 amino acids. The germline V gene encodes CDR1 GTSNPN and CDR2 SVGIG (reference sequence). Trimming took off 2 bases at V and 5 bases at J, with 10 bases between the two ends. CDR3 in DNA: TGTGCCTGGAGTAACAGGGCGGATCAGCCCCAGCATTTT. This encodes CAWSNRADQPQHF. Using reference TRBV30 and TRBJ1-5 for the parts outside the CDR3, the full variable domain is SQTIHQWPATLVQPVGSPLSLECTVEGTSNPNLYWYRQAAGRGLQLLFYSVGIGQISSEVPQNLSASRPQDRQFILSSKKLLLSDSGFYLCAWSNRADQPQHFGDGTRLSIL.

V and J are TRBV11-1 and TRBJ2-6; TRBD2 matches at 9 bases. J was trimmed by 0 bases and V by 5 bases; bases with no gene match: 8. CDR3 size: 18 residues. The germline CDR1 and CDR2 sequences are SGHAT and FQDESV (reference sequence). The CDR3 coding sequence is TGTGCCAGCAGCCGAGTAGCGGGAGTGAACTCTGGGGCCAACGTCCTGACTTTC. Translated: CASSRVAGVNSGANVLTF.

This chain's CDR3 is CSARVSGTDNSPLHF. The CDR3 DNA follows: TGCAGTGCTAGAGTTTCTGGGACAGATAATTCACCCCTCCACTTT. J is TRBJ1-6 and V is TRBV20-1, with 7 bases identical to TRBD1. J was trimmed by 5 bases and V by 1 base; bases with no gene match: 5. The CDR3 contains 15 residues. Germline assignment: CDR1 DFQATT and CDR2 SNEGSKA (reference sequence).

As to this clonotype: The germline gene is not matched at one end of the junction; a read error may be the cause. The rearrangement uses TRBV6-5 and TRBJ2-1; 11 bases align to TRBD1. This CDR3 region has 15 residues. Germline V gives CDR1 MNHEY, CDR2 SVGAGI. This CDR3 reads CASSYSGQGANEQFF. DNA of the CDR3: TGTGCCAGCAGTTACTCCGGACAGGGGGCCAATGAGCAGTTCTTT.

This clonotype was seen more than once but under ten times. The CDR3 loop is CASSPFLEYGPGSTEAFF. CDR3 sequence (DNA): TGTGCCAGTAGTCCATTCCTGGAATATGGGCCGGGAAGCACTGAAGCTTTCTTT. V gene TRBV19 combines with J gene TRBJ1-1; D is uncertain. The CDR3 is 18 amino acids. The germline V and J ends were trimmed by 5 bases and 4 bases, with 26 bases remaining between them. Per germline, CDR1 LNHDA and CDR2 SQIVND (reference sequence). The whole variable domain, remainder taken from reference TRBV19 and TRBJ1-1, is DGGITQSPKYLFRKEGQNVTLSCEQNLNHDAMYWYRQDPGQGLRLIYYSQIVNDFQKGDIAEGYSVSREKKESFPLTVTSAQKNPTAFYLCASSPFLEYGPGSTEAFFGQGTRLTVV.

This chain joins TRBV20-1 and TRBJ2-7; TRBD2 matches 8 bases. This CDR3 contains 14 residues. The germline V gene encodes CDR1 DFQATT and CDR2 SNEGSKA (reference sequence). Trimming removed 6 bases from V and 7 bases from J; junction bases left unmatched: 14. The CDR3: CSATPSGPASEQYF. CDR3 DNA: TGCAGTGCCACTCCTAGCGGGCCCGCAAGTGAGCAGTACTTC.

This clonotype was found a few times. V and J are TRBV20-1 and TRBJ2-4, with 9 bases fitting TRBD2. The CDR3 has 14 amino acids. Trimming took 8 bases from V and 0 from J; bases not matched to a gene: 5. Looked up from germline, CDR1 is DFQATT and CDR2 is SNEGSKA (reference sequence). CDR3 sequence: CSSAGGLAKNIQYF. The CDR3 DNA sequence: TGCAGTTCCGCGGGGGGGCTAGCCAAAAACATTCAGTACTTC.

This sequence joins TRBV19 and TRBJ1-6, with D possibly being TRBD1 (5 bases). The length of the CDR3 is 13 residues. Germline V gene sequence: CDR1 LNHDA, CDR2 SQIVND (reference sequence). The V end lost 8 bases, the J end lost 10 bases, and 15 bases lay between the germline ends. The CDR3 reads CASGTTDGSPLHF. Here the CDR3 DNA reads TGTGCCAGTGGGACGACAGACGGGTCACCCCTCCACTTT.

The chain carries TRBV29-1 and TRBJ1-2; D is uncertain. Trimming shortened V by 0 bases and J by 9 bases, and 17 bases separated the two germline ends. Germline assignment: CDR1 SQVTM and CDR2 ANQGSEA. This CDR3 spans 14 amino acids. DNA for the CDR3: TGCAGCGTTGAAGAAAAAGGCCGGCTGGTAAGCTACACCTTC. This sequence encodes CSVEEKGRLVSYTF.

The gene calls are TRBV24-1 and TRBJ2-5; 11 positions match TRBD1. Germline CDR1 is KGHDR and CDR2 is SFDVKD. This CDR3 comprises 16 residues. V lost 3 bases to trimming and J lost 7 bases; unmatched junction nucleotides: 9. DNA for the CDR3: TGTGCCACCAGTGATCCCGGACAGGGGGCGGAAGGGACCCAGTACTTC. It is translated as CATSDPGQGAEGTQYF.

For the CDR3, the DNA is TGTGCCAGCCGACCCGGGACGGCTGGAAACACCATATATTTT. Its protein is CASRPGTAGNTIYF. The V call is TRBV27, the J call TRBJ1-3; possible D gene TRBD1, 5 bases. V dropped 8 bases and J dropped 2 bases, with 13 bases sitting between them. The germline V gene encodes CDR1 MNHEY and CDR2 SMNVEV (reference sequence). The CDR3 is 14 residues long.

V is TRBV10-3 and J is TRBJ2-7; D is possibly TRBD1 (5 bases). Germline CDR1 ENHRY, CDR2 SYGVKD. CDR3 length: 16 amino acids. V was pared by 1 base and J by 1 base, with 14 bases between. The CDR3 bases are TGTGCCATCAGTGAGTTACAAAGACAGAATTCCTACGAGCAGTACTTC. Translating gives CAISELQRQNSYEQYF.

This rearrangement joins TRBV24-1 to TRBJ2-1, with unresolved D. Trimming took off 7 bases at V and 5 bases at J, with 17 bases between the two ends. This CDR3 is built from 15 residues. CDR1 is KGHDR and CDR2 is SFDVKD in the germline V gene. The DNA of the CDR3 is TGTGCCACCAGGTCACGGGTAAATAGGGACAATGAGCAGTTCTTC. Encoded protein: CATRSRVNRDNEQFF.

This sequence joins TRBV20-1 and TRBJ2-3, with 9 nucleotides matching TRBD1. The J segment lost 1 base and the V segment lost 0 bases, leaving 8 bases of the junction unmatched. In germline, CDR1 is DFQATT, CDR2 SNEGSKA (reference sequence). CDR3 length: 17 residues. CDR3 sequence (DNA): TGCAGTGCTAGAGAGGGACAGGGTCATCCCCGCACAGATACGCAGTATTTT. Its translation: CSAREGQGHPRTDTQYF.

This clonotype has a handful of counts. The V call is TRBV20-1, the J call TRBJ2-2; D tentatively fits TRBD1 or TRBD2 (6 bases each). CDR1 and CDR2 (germline): DFQATT, SNEGSKA (reference sequence). The CDR3 has 15 amino acids. V lost 2 bases, J lost 5 bases, and 15 bases lay in between. CDR3 amino acids: CSARSWGAGTGELFF. The DNA of the CDR3 is TGCAGTGCTAGAAGTTGGGGGGCTGGGACCGGGGAGCTGTTTTTT.

V gene TRBV21-1 combines with J gene TRBJ1-1; the table's D call, TRBD1, has no DNA check behind it. TRBV21-1 represents a pseudogene. CDR3 length: 16 residues. The CDR3: CASSKEGRGGVLVAFF. DNA for the CDR3: TGTGCCAGCAGCAAAGAGGGTAGGGGGGGGGTCTTAGTAGCTTTCTTT.

This clonotype has more than one count but fewer than ten. The V and J genes are TRBV27 and TRBJ1-5, with 7 bases that match TRBD1. V shed 10 bases and J 0 bases; nucleotides not matched to a gene: 6. Germline V gene sequence: CDR1 MNHEY, CDR2 SMNVEV (reference sequence). This CDR3 has 14 residues. Here the CDR3 DNA reads TGTGCCACCCAGGGACAGAATAGCAATCAGCCCCAGCATTTT. Translation gives CATQGQNSNQPQHF.

The chain carries TRBV6-2 or TRBV6-3 and TRBJ2-5; TRBD1 agrees at 7 bases. From germline, CDR1 is MNHEY and CDR2 SVGEGT. This CDR3 comprises 14 residues. Trimming took 5 bases from V and 0 from J; bases not matched to a gene: 3. CDR3 region: CASSERGHQETQYF. The CDR3 coding sequence is TGTGCCAGCAGTGAGAGGGGGCACCAAGAGACCCAGTACTTC.

The chain links TRBV15 to TRBJ2-4, with D possibly TRBD2 on 6 matching bases. Trimming removed 0 bases at V and 8 bases at J, with 14 bases between. This CDR3 is 15 amino acids long. The V gene's germline CDR1 is LNHNV and CDR2 YYDKDF (reference sequence). The CDR3 bases are TGTGCCACCAGCAGAGAGCTCTTTCCGGGGGACATTCAGTACTTC. This gives the protein CATSRELFPGDIQYF.

The chain links TRBV10-1 to TRBJ2-5; D tentatively reads TRBD1 or TRBD2 (5 bases each). The CDR3 has 15 amino acids. CDR1 and CDR2 (germline): WNHNN, SYGVQD (reference sequence). V was trimmed by 4 bases and J by 2 bases, leaving 14 bases between them. Here the CDR3 reads CASSAGQRGQETQYF. In nucleotides, the CDR3 is TGCGCCAGCAGTGCGGGGCAGAGGGGTCAAGAGACCCAGTACTTC.